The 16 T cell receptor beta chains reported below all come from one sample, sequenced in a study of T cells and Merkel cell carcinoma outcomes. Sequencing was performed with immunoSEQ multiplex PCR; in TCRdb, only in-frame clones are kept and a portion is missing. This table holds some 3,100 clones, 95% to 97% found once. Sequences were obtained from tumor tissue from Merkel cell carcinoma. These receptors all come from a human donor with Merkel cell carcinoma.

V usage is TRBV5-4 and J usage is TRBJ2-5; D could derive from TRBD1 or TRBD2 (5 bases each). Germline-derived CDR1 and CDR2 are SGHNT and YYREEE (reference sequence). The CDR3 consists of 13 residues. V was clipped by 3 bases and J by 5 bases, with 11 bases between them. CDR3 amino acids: CASSWWDEETQYF. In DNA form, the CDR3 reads TGTGCCAGCAGCTGGTGGGACGAGGAGACCCAGTACTTC.

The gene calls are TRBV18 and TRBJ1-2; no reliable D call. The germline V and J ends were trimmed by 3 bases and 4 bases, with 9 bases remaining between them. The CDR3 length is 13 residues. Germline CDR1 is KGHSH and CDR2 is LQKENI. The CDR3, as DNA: TGTGCCAGCTCACCCTCGGACTCCTATGGCTACACCTTC. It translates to CASSPSDSYGYTF.

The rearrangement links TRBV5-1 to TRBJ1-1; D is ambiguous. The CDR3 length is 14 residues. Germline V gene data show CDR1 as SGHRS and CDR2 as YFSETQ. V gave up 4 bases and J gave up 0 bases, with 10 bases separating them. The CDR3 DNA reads TGCGCCAGCAGCACGACTGGGATGAACACTGAAGCTTTCTTT. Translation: CASSTTGMNTEAFF. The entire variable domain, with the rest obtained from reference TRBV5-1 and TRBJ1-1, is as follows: KAGVTQTPRYLIKTRGQQVTLSCSPISGHRSVSWYQQTPGQGLQFLFEYFSETQRNKGNFPGRFSGRQFSNSRSEMNVSTLELGDSALYLCASSTTGMNTEAFFGQGTRLTVV.

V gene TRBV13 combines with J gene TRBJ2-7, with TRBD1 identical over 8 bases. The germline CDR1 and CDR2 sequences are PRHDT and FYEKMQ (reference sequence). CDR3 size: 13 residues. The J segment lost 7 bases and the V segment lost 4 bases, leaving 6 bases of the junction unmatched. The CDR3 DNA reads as TGTGCCAGCAGCTCAGGACAGGGCACAGAGCAGTACTTC. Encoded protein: CASSSGQGTEQYF.

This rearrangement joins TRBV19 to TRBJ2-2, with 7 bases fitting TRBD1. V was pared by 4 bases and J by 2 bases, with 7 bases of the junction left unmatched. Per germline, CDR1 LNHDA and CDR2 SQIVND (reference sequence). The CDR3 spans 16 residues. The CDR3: CASSTRGNLNTGELFF. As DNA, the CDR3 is TGTGCCAGTAGTACCAGGGGGAATCTCAACACCGGGGAGCTGTTTTTT.

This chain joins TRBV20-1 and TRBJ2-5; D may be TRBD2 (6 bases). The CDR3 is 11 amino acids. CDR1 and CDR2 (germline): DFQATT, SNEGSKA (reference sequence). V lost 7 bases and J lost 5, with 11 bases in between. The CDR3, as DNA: TGCAGTGAACTAGCCGGGGAGACCCAGTACTTC. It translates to CSELAGETQYF.

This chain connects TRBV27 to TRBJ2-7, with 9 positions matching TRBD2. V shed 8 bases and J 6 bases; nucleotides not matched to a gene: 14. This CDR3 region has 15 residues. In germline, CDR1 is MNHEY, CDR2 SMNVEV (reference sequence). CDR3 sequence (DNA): TGTGCCAGCGGGACCAGGATAGCGGGAGCTGGCGAGCAGTACTTC. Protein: CASGTRIAGAGEQYF.

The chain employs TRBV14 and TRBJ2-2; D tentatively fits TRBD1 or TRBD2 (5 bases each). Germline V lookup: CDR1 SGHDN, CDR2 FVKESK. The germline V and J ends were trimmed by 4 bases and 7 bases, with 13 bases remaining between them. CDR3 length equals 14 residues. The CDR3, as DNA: TGTGCCAGCAGCCTCCACGGGGCGGTCGGGGAGCTGTTTTTT. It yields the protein CASSLHGAVGELFF.

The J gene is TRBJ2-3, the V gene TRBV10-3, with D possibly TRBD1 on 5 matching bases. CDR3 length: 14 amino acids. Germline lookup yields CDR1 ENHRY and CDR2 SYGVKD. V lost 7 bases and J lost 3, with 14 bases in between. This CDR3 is CAINQQGSTDTQYF. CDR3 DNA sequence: TGTGCCATCAACCAGCAGGGTAGTACAGATACGCAGTATTTT.

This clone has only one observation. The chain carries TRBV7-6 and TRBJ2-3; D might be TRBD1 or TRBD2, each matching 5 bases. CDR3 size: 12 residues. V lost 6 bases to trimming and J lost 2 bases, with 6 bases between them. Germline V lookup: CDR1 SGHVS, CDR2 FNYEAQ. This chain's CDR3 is CASRGDTDTQYF. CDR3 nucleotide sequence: TGTGCCAGCAGGGGGGACACAGATACGCAGTATTTT.

CDR3 bases: TGTGCCAGTAGTCTACAGGGTTCGGGGAACACTGAAGCTTTCTTT. Residues: CASSLQGSGNTEAFF. This rearrangement joins TRBV19 to TRBJ1-1, with a weak D call TRBD1 (6 bases). CDR3 length equals 15 residues. V lost 5 bases to trimming and J lost 1 base, with 14 bases between them. The germline V gene encodes CDR1 LNHDA and CDR2 SQIVND (reference sequence).

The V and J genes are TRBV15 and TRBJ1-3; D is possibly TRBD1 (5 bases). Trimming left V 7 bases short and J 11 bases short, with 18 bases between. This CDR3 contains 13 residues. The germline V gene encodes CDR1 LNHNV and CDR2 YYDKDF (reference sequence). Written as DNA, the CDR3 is TGTGCCACCAAAAAGATCCAGGGTTCCTCCATATATTTT. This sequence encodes CATKKIQGSSIYF. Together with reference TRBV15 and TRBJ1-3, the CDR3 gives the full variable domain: DAMVIQNPRYQVTQFGKPVTLSCSQTLNHNVMYWYQQKSSQAPKLLFHYYDKDFNNEADTPDNFQSRRPNTSFCFLDIRSPGLGDTAMYLCATKKIQGSSIYFGEGSWLTVV.

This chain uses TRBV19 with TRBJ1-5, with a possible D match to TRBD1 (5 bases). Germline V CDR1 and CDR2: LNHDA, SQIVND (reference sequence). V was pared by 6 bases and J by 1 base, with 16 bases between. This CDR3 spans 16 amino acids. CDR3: CASRSTSGSSNQPQHF. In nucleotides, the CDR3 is TGTGCCAGTAGATCAACATCAGGGTCCAGCAATCAGCCCCAGCATTTT.

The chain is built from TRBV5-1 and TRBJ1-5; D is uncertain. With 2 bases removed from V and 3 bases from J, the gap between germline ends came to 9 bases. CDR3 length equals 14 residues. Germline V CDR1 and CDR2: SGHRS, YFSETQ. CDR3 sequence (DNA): TGCGCCAGCAGCTTATTAGGGCTCAATCAGCCCCAGCATTTT. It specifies CASSLLGLNQPQHF. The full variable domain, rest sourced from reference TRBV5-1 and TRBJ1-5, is KAGVTQTPRYLIKTRGQQVTLSCSPISGHRSVSWYQQTPGQGLQFLFEYFSETQRNKGNFPGRFSGRQFSNSRSEMNVSTLELGDSALYLCASSLLGLNQPQHFGDGTRLSIL.

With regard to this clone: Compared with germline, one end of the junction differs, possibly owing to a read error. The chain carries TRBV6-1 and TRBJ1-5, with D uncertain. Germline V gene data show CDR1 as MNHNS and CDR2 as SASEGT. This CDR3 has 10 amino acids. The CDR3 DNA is TGTGTCAGCAGTGTTCAGCCCCAGCATTTT. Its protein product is CVSSVQPQHF.

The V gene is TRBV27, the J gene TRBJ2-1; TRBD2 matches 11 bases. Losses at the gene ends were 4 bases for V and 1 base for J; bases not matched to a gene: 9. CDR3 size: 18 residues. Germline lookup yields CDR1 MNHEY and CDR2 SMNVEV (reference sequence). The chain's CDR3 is CASSSAGGLAASYNEQFF. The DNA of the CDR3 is TGTGCCAGCAGTTCCGCCGGGGGACTAGCGGCTTCCTACAATGAGCAGTTCTTC.